Shown below are 25 T cell receptor beta chains from a single sample sequenced in a study of T cell responses to AZD1222 COVID-19 vaccine. The table came from immunoSEQ multiplex PCR; TCRdb's copy has only in-frame clones and leaves some out. The sample has over 100,000 clones, more than 90% seen once. This sample comprised peripheral blood, obtained on day 0 of AZD1222 vaccination. Receptor source: an adult in good health.

This clone was recorded once. The chain is built from TRBV3-1 (or the pseudogene TRBV3-2) and TRBJ1-4; D not certain. Per the germline V gene, CDR1 is LGHDT and CDR2 is YNNKEL (reference sequence). CDR3 length equals 16 residues. Trimming left V 3 bases short and J 8 bases short, with 19 bases between. The CDR3 coding sequence is TGTGCCAGCAGCCACGACCTCCTTGGGGTTGGGGAAAAACTGTTTTTT. The encoded protein is CASSHDLLGVGEKLFF.

Here the CDR3 reads CASSSRTGDGYTF. The CDR3 nucleotides are TGTGCCAGCAGCTCCCGGACAGGGGATGGCTACACCTTC. The chain carries TRBV7-3 and TRBJ1-2; 9 nucleotides match TRBD1. The germline gives CDR1 SGHTA, CDR2 FQGTGA. With 4 bases clipped from V and 6 bases from J, the junction kept 3 bases outside the gene matches. The CDR3 consists of 13 residues.

This clone was counted a single time. The V gene is TRBV3-1 (or the pseudogene TRBV3-2), the J gene TRBJ1-1; maybe TRBD1 (6 bases). V was cut by 4 bases and J by 6 bases, with 12 bases left in between. Germline V gene data show CDR1 as LGHDT and CDR2 as YNNKEL (reference sequence). The CDR3 has 13 residues. The CDR3 DNA reads TGTGCCAGCAGCCTGTGGACAGACTCTGAAGCTTTCTTT. As protein: CASSLWTDSEAFF.

This sequence joins TRBV18 and TRBJ2-2; 7 nucleotides match TRBD1. The trim removed 3 bases at V and 10 bases at J, leaving 5 bases unmatched. CDR3 length: 13 residues. CDR1 and CDR2 (germline): KGHSH, LQKENI. CDR3 DNA: TGTGCCAGCTCACCCCGACAGGGTATGGAGCTGTTTTTT. Amino acids: CASSPRQGMELFF.

This chain connects TRBV5-4 to TRBJ2-1, with 7 nucleotides matching TRBD1. Germline assignment: CDR1 SGHNT and CDR2 YYREEE (reference sequence). V gave up 4 bases and J gave up 9 bases; unmatched junction bases: 10. CDR3 length equals 14 residues. The CDR3 DNA reads TGTGCCAGCAGCCATGGTAGGGGGCTTGGTGAGCAGTTCTTC. This sequence encodes CASSHGRGLGEQFF.

The rearrangement uses TRBV7-2 and TRBJ2-1, with 10 bases matching TRBD2. In germline, CDR1 is SGHTA, CDR2 FQGNSA. The CDR3 spans 15 residues. With 5 bases clipped from V and 4 bases from J, the junction kept 5 bases outside the gene matches. The CDR3 nucleotides read TGTGCCAGCAGCCCTAGCGGGGGAGTTTACAATGAGCAGTTCTTC. This translates into CASSPSGGVYNEQFF. Supplemented by reference TRBV7-2 and TRBJ2-1, the full variable domain reads GAGVSQSPSNKVTEKGKDVELRCDPISGHTALYWYRQSLGQGLEFLIYFQGNSAPDKSGLPSDRFSAERTGGSVSTLTIQRTQQEDSAVYLCASSPSGGVYNEQFFGPGTRLTVL.

The CDR3 spells CASSSDGGSYEQYF. DNA for the CDR3: TGTGCCAGCAGCTCCGACGGGGGTTCCTACGAGCAGTACTTC. This chain links TRBV5-4 with TRBJ2-7, with D possibly being TRBD2 (6 bases). The CDR3 sequence is 14 residues long. Germline V gene data show CDR1 as SGHNT and CDR2 as YYREEE (reference sequence). Between the trimmed V and J ends, which lost 3 bases and 1 base, there was a span of 11 bases.

The DNA of the CDR3 is TGTGCCAGTAGAACCCCAAGCTCCTACAATGAGCAGTTCTTC. Its protein product is CASRTPSSYNEQFF. The rearrangement uses TRBV19 and TRBJ2-1; D gene uncertain. V lost 6 bases and J lost 0, with 9 bases in between. CDR1 is LNHDA and CDR2 is SQIVND in the germline V gene (reference sequence). The CDR3 consists of 14 residues.

The chain combines TRBV6-5 with TRBJ2-3, with a weak D call TRBD1 (5 bases). Germline lookup yields CDR1 MNHEY and CDR2 SVGAGI. V was shortened by 2 bases and J by 1 base, with 10 bases between the two germline ends. The CDR3 has 15 amino acids. In DNA form, the CDR3 reads TGTGCCAGCAGTTACGGGCAGGGTGGCACAGATACGCAGTATTTT. Its translation: CASSYGQGGTDTQYF.

A single count supports this clone. The chain joins TRBV6-5 to TRBJ1-5; D unclear. CDR3 length: 14 residues. Germline CDR1 MNHEY, CDR2 SVGAGI. V gave up 7 bases and J gave up 0 bases, with 10 bases separating them. The CDR3 is CASKDGNSNQPQHF. CDR3 DNA sequence: TGTGCCAGCAAAGACGGAAATAGCAATCAGCCCCAGCATTTT.

The CDR3 here is CASRAGRVNSPLHF. CDR3 DNA: TGTGCCAGCAGGGCTGGACGGGTTAATTCACCCCTCCACTTT. V gene TRBV21-1 combines with J gene TRBJ1-6. TRBV21-1 counts as a pseudogene. This CDR3 has 14 residues.

The CDR3, as DNA: TGTGCCAGCAGCGTAGCTAGCGGGGGGGCCGTCGGGGAGCTGTTTTTT. Protein product: CASSVASGGAVGELFF. The rearrangement joins TRBV9 to TRBJ2-2, with 12 bases that match TRBD2. Germline CDR1 SGDLS, CDR2 YYNGEE. Germline trimming cut 0 bases from V and 7 bases from J; bases unmatched to any gene: 4. The CDR3 sequence is 16 residues long.

The chain links TRBV4-3 to TRBJ2-2; D may correspond to TRBD1 or TRBD2 (5 bases each). Germline assignment: CDR1 LGHNA and CDR2 YSLEER. CDR3 length: 16 amino acids. Trimming removed 0 bases at V and 6 bases at J, with 14 bases between. CDR3 DNA: TGCGCCAGCAGCCAAGATTGGGGGTCGCCGGCCGGGGAGCTGTTTTTT. This gives the protein CASSQDWGSPAGELFF.

This clone was picked up a small number of times. The chain joins TRBV11-3 to TRBJ2-3; D gene ambiguous. The CDR3 contains 13 residues. The V gene lost 4 bases and the J gene lost 1 base, with 6 bases spanning the gap. Germline V gene lookup returns CDR1 SGHNT and CDR2 YENEEA. The CDR3 protein is CASSSRGTDTQYF. CDR3 coding DNA: TGTGCCAGCAGCTCCCGGGGCACAGATACGCAGTATTTT.

The V and J genes are TRBV2 and TRBJ1-1; tentative D call: TRBD1 (5 bases). CDR3 size: 13 residues. Germline loops: CDR1 SNHLY, CDR2 FYNNEI. The V end lost 7 bases, the J end lost 2 bases, and 11 bases lay between the germline ends. The CDR3 DNA sequence: TGTGCCAGCATCGGGACCCTAAACACTGAAGCTTTCTTT. Translated: CASIGTLNTEAFF.

The chain couples TRBV7-3 to TRBJ2-3; no clear D gene. The V end lost 2 bases, the J end lost 5 bases, and 5 bases lay between the germline ends. The germline V gene encodes CDR1 SGHTA and CDR2 FQGTGA. The CDR3 is made up of 12 amino acids. CDR3 sequence reads: CASSLSGDTQYF. The CDR3 nucleotides read TGTGCCAGCAGCTTATCGGGAGATACGCAGTATTTT.

DNA of the CDR3: TGTGCCAGCAGCTTAGGGGCGGGGGCGCAGTTCTTC. It encodes CASSLGAGAQFF. The genes are TRBV11-2 and TRBJ2-1; weak D call: TRBD2 (7 bases). V shed 1 base and J shed 12 bases, with 10 bases lying between them. The CDR3 runs to 12 residues. Germline values: CDR1 SGHAT, CDR2 FQNNGV.

This chain connects TRBV15 to TRBJ1-5; D is unclear. CDR3 length: 15 amino acids. CDR1 and CDR2 (germline): LNHNV, YYDKDF (reference sequence). V was pared by 0 bases and J by 6 bases, with 12 bases between. Here the CDR3 reads CATSREGLDGQPQHF. The CDR3 nucleotides read TGTGCCACCAGCAGAGAAGGACTGGACGGTCAGCCCCAGCATTTT.

The rearrangement joins TRBV29-1 to TRBJ1-2; D is ambiguous. The CDR3 loop spans 12 amino acids. Germline V gene data show CDR1 as SQVTM and CDR2 as ANQGSEA. The germline V and J ends were trimmed by 4 bases and 0 bases, with 6 bases remaining between them. This CDR3 reads CSVVVANYGYTF. The CDR3 region has the DNA TGCAGCGTTGTAGTTGCTAACTATGGCTACACCTTC.

The chain carries TRBV4-3 and TRBJ1-5; D remains ambiguous. CDR1 is LGHNA and CDR2 is YSLEER in the germline V gene. The CDR3 loop spans 15 amino acids. Trimming took off 0 bases at V and 8 bases at J, with 14 bases between the two ends. In DNA form, the CDR3 reads TGCGCCAGCAGCCAAGAACCGCTGCCTGGGGAGCCCCAGCATTTT. Protein: CASSQEPLPGEPQHF.

This sequence joins TRBV2 and TRBJ2-5, with D possibly being TRBD1 (5 bases). V lost 4 bases to trimming and J lost 7 bases, with 16 bases between them. Germline values: CDR1 SNHLY, CDR2 FYNNEI. This CDR3 comprises 14 residues. The CDR3 bases are TGTGCCAGCAGTGTCGGTCGCAGGGATGGGACCCAGTACTTC. Residues: CASSVGRRDGTQYF.

The chain couples TRBV5-1 to TRBJ2-5; 7 bases are shared with TRBD1. CDR1 and CDR2 from the germline V gene are SGHRS and YFSETQ. This CDR3 comprises 14 residues. Trimming removed 4 bases from V and 5 bases from J; junction bases left unmatched: 8. CDR3 sequence: CASSPRQGHETQYF. In DNA, the CDR3 is TGCGCCAGCAGCCCTCGACAGGGTCATGAGACCCAGTACTTC.

This chain links TRBV3-1 (or the pseudogene TRBV3-2) with TRBJ1-6; D is perhaps TRBD1 (6 bases). The V end lost 7 bases, the J end lost 7 bases, and 14 bases lay between the germline ends. CDR3 size: 14 residues. CDR1 LGHDT and CDR2 YNNKEL come from the germline V gene (reference sequence). CDR3 sequence reads: CASKGGAENSPLHF. The CDR3 DNA sequence: TGTGCCAGCAAGGGGGGCGCGGAAAATTCACCCCTCCACTTT.

This clone was seen more than once but under ten times. The chain couples TRBV3-1 (or the pseudogene TRBV3-2) to TRBJ1-1, with D possibly being TRBD1 (5 bases). Germline loops: CDR1 LGHDT, CDR2 YNNKEL (reference sequence). This CDR3 comprises 17 residues. V lost 4 bases to trimming and J lost 0 bases, with 18 bases between them. The CDR3: CASSLRRYRYMNTEAFF. The CDR3 DNA follows: TGTGCCAGCAGCCTACGAAGATACAGGTACATGAACACTGAAGCTTTCTTT.

V and J are TRBV4-3 and TRBJ1-2; D uncertain. The CDR3 consists of 15 residues. Germline CDR1 LGHNA, CDR2 YSLEER. V was trimmed by 1 base and J by 5 bases, leaving 14 bases between them. The CDR3 coding sequence is TGCGCCAGCAGCCAAGGAGACGTCCGGGGATATGGCTACACCTTC. The encoded protein is CASSQGDVRGYGYTF.